The table lists the clone carrying this T cell receptor (beta chain) with many counts. These data come from a study of CD8 T cells in ankylosing spondylitis. The CDR3 has 13 amino acids. V dropped 4 bases and J dropped 4 bases, with 13 bases sitting between them. Germline V CDR1 and CDR2: SQVTM, ANQGSEA. In TCRdb, the 5' RACE reads were re-called with MiXCR into one record per CDR3 protein. The table shows 200,000 to 250,000 distinct CDR3 sequences, with around 24% occurring only once. What was sequenced was blood, either unsorted or a sorted T cell fraction (not recorded which). The chain is built from TRBV29-1 and TRBJ2-5; D might be TRBD2 (5 bases). The sequence came from a male donor with ankylosing spondylitis or in good health (not recorded which). The chain's CDR3 is CSVGEGLRETQYF. CDR3 nucleotides: TGCAGCGTTGGAGAGGGCCTGCGAGAGACCCAGTACTTC. Complete variable domain (other parts from reference TRBV29-1 and TRBJ2-5): SAVISQKPSRDICQRGTSLTIQCQVDSQVTMMFWYRQQPGQSLTLIATANQGSEATYESGFVIDKFPISRPNLTFSTLTVSNMSPEDSSIYLCSVGEGLRETQYFGPGTRLLVL.